The 9 T cell receptor beta chains reported below all come from one sample, sequenced in a study of T-cell reconstitution after alpha-beta-depleted transplantation in children. Researchers prepared the TCRbeta library using unique molecular identifiers, the study reports. Via MiXCR, TCRdb re-called the PCR reads, giving one row per CDR3 protein. The sample has around 80,000 distinct CDR3 sequences, 15% to 20% seen once. The sample here was PBMCs, mostly from graft donor cells, taken 360 days after TCRalphabeta/CD19-depleted stem cell transplant. The receptor source for this set is a male patient between 2 and 10 years old who had a stem cell transplant for acute lymphoblastic leukemia, so the T cells may come from the graft donor.

This clonotype came up a few times. The chain carries TRBV7-9 and TRBJ2-7; possibly TRBD2 for D (6 bases). CDR3 size: 13 residues. V lost 4 bases and J lost 0, with 7 bases in between. CDR1 and CDR2 (germline): SEHNR, FQNEAQ (reference sequence). CDR3 coding DNA: TGTGCCAGCAGCTCGACTAGCTCCTACGAGCAGTACTTC. It codes for CASSSTSSYEQYF. The variable domain in full, completed from reference TRBV7-9 and TRBJ2-7, reads DTGVSQNPRHKITKRGQNVTFRCDPISEHNRLYWYRQTLGQGPEFLTYFQNEAQLEKSRLLSDRFSAERPKGSFSTLEIQRTEQGDSAMYLCASSSTSSYEQYFGPGTRLTVT.

The chain combines TRBV4-1 with TRBJ2-2, with TRBD1 identical over 9 bases. V trimming: 2 bases; J trimming: 0 bases; junction bases outside the gene matches: 4. The germline CDR1 and CDR2 sequences are MGHRA and YSYEKL. The CDR3 is 17 residues long. The DNA for the CDR3 is TGCGCCAGCAGCCAATACAGGACAGGGGCGAACACCGGGGAGCTGTTTTTT. As protein: CASSQYRTGANTGELFF.

The CDR3 is CASSEVPSGLLTDTQYF. The CDR3 coding sequence is TGTGCCAGCAGTGAAGTCCCCTCGGGATTGTTAACAGATACGCAGTATTTT. This chain connects TRBV6-1 to TRBJ2-3, with D perhaps TRBD2 (5 bases). The CDR3 has 17 residues. Germline V lookup: CDR1 MNHNS, CDR2 SASEGT. V lost 1 base and J 3 bases, leaving 17 bases between the germline ends.

J is TRBJ1-1 and V is TRBV7-9; D ambiguous. The germline gives CDR1 SEHNR, CDR2 FQNEAQ (reference sequence). Trimming took off 1 base at V and 4 bases at J, with 4 bases between the two ends. CDR3 size: 12 residues. The CDR3 reads CASSLVITEAFF. The CDR3 DNA reads TGTGCCAGCAGCTTAGTGATCACTGAAGCTTTCTTT. Full variable domain (missing parts from reference TRBV7-9 and TRBJ1-1): DTGVSQNPRHKITKRGQNVTFRCDPISEHNRLYWYRQTLGQGPEFLTYFQNEAQLEKSRLLSDRFSAERPKGSFSTLEIQRTEQGDSAMYLCASSLVITEAFFGQGTRLTVV.

V gene TRBV2 combines with J gene TRBJ2-7; 11 positions match TRBD2. CDR1 SNHLY and CDR2 FYNNEI come from the germline V gene. Trimming took 6 bases from V and 7 from J; bases not matched to a gene: 5. The CDR3 spans 13 residues. CDR3 in amino acids: CASSWTSGWEQYF. In DNA, the CDR3 is TGTGCCAGCAGCTGGACTAGCGGGTGGGAGCAGTACTTC. Combining the CDR3 with reference TRBV2 and TRBJ2-7 gives the whole variable domain EPEVTQTPSHQVTQMGQEVILRCVPISNHLYFYWYRQILGQKVEFLVSFYNNEISEKSEIFDDQFSVERPDGSNFTLKIRSTKLEDSAMYFCASSWTSGWEQYFGPGTRLTVT.

This clonotype was detected only a few times. The CDR3 nucleotides are TGTGCCAGCAGCTTAGCCCCCAGGCCCGCTCCCACAGATACGCAGTATTTT. The encoded protein is CASSLAPRPAPTDTQYF. The rearrangement joins TRBV11-2 to TRBJ2-3; no clear D gene. Trimming shortened V by 1 base and J by 2 bases, and 16 bases separated the two germline ends. Germline lookup yields CDR1 SGHAT and CDR2 FQNNGV. This CDR3 has 17 residues.

This clonotype was seen a few times. This chain's CDR3 is CASSPGDRGPDTQYF. CDR3 nucleotides: TGCGCCAGCAGCCCTGGGGACAGGGGGCCAGATACGCAGTATTTT. V is TRBV5-1 and J is TRBJ2-3, with 12 bases identical to TRBD1. Germline V gene lookup returns CDR1 SGHRS and CDR2 YFSETQ. Unmatched junction bases numbered 4, after V lost 4 bases and J lost 4 bases. This CDR3 comprises 15 residues.

This clonotype has a handful of counts. V is TRBV12-3 or TRBV12-4 and J is TRBJ2-5; D is possibly TRBD1 (7 bases). V gave up 5 bases and J gave up 5 bases, with 18 bases separating them. The CDR3 totals 15 residues. The CDR3 spells CASSLRQGGVETQYF. The CDR3 DNA follows: TGTGCCAGCAGTCTCCGACAGGGAGGCGTCGAGACCCAGTACTTC.

In its sample, this clonotype was seen a few times. This rearrangement joins TRBV7-9 to TRBJ2-1, with unresolved D. Trimming removed 1 base from V and 7 bases from J, with 14 bases in between. Germline assignment: CDR1 SEHNR and CDR2 FQNEAQ (reference sequence). The CDR3 totals 15 residues. Written as DNA, the CDR3 is TGTGCCAGCAGCTTAGTCCTTACCTCACAGAATGAGCAGTTCTTC. Its translation: CASSLVLTSQNEQFF. Combining the CDR3 with reference TRBV7-9 and TRBJ2-1 gives the whole variable domain DTGVSQNPRHKITKRGQNVTFRCDPISEHNRLYWYRQTLGQGPEFLTYFQNEAQLEKSRLLSDRFSAERPKGSFSTLEIQRTEQGDSAMYLCASSLVLTSQNEQFFGPGTRLTVL.